This T cell receptor (beta chain) was found in a study of T-cell memory formation after mild COVID-19. Background on the study: Most TCR clusters belonged to a single donor. General study findings and limits: The appearance of some responding clones in pre-infection memory suggested that cross-reactive memory joined. Clones that contracted from day 15 to 85 were balanced CD4/CD8, while later expanders leaned CD4+.

Concerning this clonotype: Its antigen is still unknown.

Constant-segment primers served in 5'RACE that generated TCR alpha and TCR beta cDNA libraries bearing sample barcodes and UMIs. TCRdb called the 5' RACE reads again in MiXCR, with one record for every CDR3 protein. This table has around 200,000 distinct CDR3 sequences, about a sixth appearing once. The specimen sequenced was PBMCs or a T cell subset sorted from them (not recorded which). The sequence derives from an adult woman who had mild COVID-19 (a few samples of this study predate the infection). Cell type and time point are not known.

CDR3: CASSVQGGPYNEQFF. The DNA of the CDR3 is TGTGCCAGTAGTGTACAGGGAGGCCCCTACAATGAGCAGTTCTTC. The chain joins TRBV19 to TRBJ2-1; D assignment may be TRBD1 or TRBD2 (6 bases each). Trimming left V 5 bases short and J 2 bases short, with 13 bases between. The CDR3 is 15 residues long. Germline V lookup: CDR1 LNHDA, CDR2 SQIVND (reference sequence).